This T cell receptor beta chain is drawn from a study of blood T cell repertoires in COVID-19. Study background: Donors in the United States, Italy and Spain gave samples during acute or convalescent COVID-19. PBMCs, B-cell-depleted T cells, or T cells provided the cDNA or gDNA that made up the material.

Cohort assignment relied on participant-reported clinical history. This CDR3 contains 15 residues. The germline V gene encodes CDR1 MGHDK and CDR2 SYGVNS. J lost 0 bases, V lost 2 bases, and 2 bases had no gene match. Data came from immunoSEQ multiplex PCR; TCRdb stores just in-frame clones and leaves some out. Among under 250,000 clones, approximately 92% were seen once, and the ten largest hold under 3.5%. The chain uses TRBV25-1 and TRBJ1-2; 8 bases line up with TRBD1. Sequences were obtained from PBMCs or T cells enriched from blood (not recorded which). The clonotype originates from a woman aged 18 to 35 in a cohort exposed to, infected with or recovered from COVID-19 (not recorded which). The CDR3 is CASSELQGANYGYTF. The CDR3 nucleotides are TGTGCCAGCAGTGAACTACAGGGGGCTAACTATGGCTACACCTTC.